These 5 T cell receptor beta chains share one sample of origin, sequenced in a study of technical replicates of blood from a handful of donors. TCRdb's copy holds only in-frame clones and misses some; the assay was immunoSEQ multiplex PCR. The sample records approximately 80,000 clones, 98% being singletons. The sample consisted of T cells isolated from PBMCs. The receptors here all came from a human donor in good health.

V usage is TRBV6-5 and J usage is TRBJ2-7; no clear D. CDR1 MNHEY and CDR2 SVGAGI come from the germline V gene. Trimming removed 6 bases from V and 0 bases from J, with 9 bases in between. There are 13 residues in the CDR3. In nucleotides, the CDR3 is TGTGCCAGCAGCCCAGCGAGCTCCTACGAGCAGTACTTC. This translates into CASSPASSYEQYF.

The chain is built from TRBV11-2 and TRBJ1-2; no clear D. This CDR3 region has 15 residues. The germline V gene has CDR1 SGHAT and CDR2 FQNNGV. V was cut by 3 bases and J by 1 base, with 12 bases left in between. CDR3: CASSFPGSINYGYTF. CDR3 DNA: TGTGCCAGCAGCTTCCCCGGGTCCATTAACTATGGCTACACCTTC.

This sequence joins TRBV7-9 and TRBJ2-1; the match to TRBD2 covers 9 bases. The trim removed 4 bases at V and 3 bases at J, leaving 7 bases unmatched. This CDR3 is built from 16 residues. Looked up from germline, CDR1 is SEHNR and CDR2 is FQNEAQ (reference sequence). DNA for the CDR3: TGTGCCAGCAGCTGGGGTACTAGCGGGCTCTACAATGAGCAGTTCTTC. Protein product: CASSWGTSGLYNEQFF.

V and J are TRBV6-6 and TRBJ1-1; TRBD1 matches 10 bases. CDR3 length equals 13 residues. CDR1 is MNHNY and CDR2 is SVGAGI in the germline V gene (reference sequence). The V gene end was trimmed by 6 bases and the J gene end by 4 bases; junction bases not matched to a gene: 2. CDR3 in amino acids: CASRWTGGTEAFF. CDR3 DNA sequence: TGTGCCAGCAGATGGACAGGGGGCACTGAAGCTTTCTTT.

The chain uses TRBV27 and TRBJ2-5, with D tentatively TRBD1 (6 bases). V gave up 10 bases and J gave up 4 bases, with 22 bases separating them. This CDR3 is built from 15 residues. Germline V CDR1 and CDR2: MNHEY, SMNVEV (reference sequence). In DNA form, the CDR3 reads TGTGCCACCAGACCAGAGACAGGTTTAGGAGAGACCCAGTACTTC. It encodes CATRPETGLGETQYF.